This TCR beta chain was sequenced in a study of CD8+ T cells in alopecia areata. Study at large: The study gave treated patients oral tofacitinib at 5 to 10 mg twice daily.

Deletions cut 0 bases from V and 5 bases from J, with 8 bases between. The CDR3 is 13 residues long. The germline V gene has CDR1 GTSNPN and CDR2 SVGIG (reference sequence). On this clone itself: This sample also contains other DNA sequences that code for the same CDR3.

The treatment was: oral pan-JAK inhibitor, 5-10 mg twice daily. Extracted RNA was reverse transcribed, and the resulting cDNA served as sequencing template. Clones were read by immunoSEQ multiplex PCR, and TCRdb kept only the in-frame ones, dropping some. The sample includes 200,000 to 250,000 clones, under 70% seen only once; the top ten take more than 3.5%. This receptor was taken from a human donor with alopecia areata. The chain recombines TRBV30 with TRBJ1-5, with unresolved D. The sample in question was CD4+ T cells sorted from blood, obtained at week 4, from a patient treated with tofacitinib. CDR3 in amino acids: CAWSVRDDQPQHF. The DNA of the CDR3 is TGTGCCTGGAGTGTTAGGGATGATCAGCCCCAGCATTTT.